Detailed here is one T cell receptor beta chain. The data derive from a study of beta chain features in type 1 diabetes. In the study overall: Researchers looked at some 99 million sorted cells across all samples.

Germline V gene data show CDR1 as SGHTA and CDR2 as FQGTGA. The CDR3 has 14 residues. V lost 4 bases, J lost 1 base, and 10 bases lay in between. Every bit of the isolated RNA underwent reverse transcription, so sequencing read expressed TCRB transcripts. Repertoires were generated with immunoSEQ multiplex PCR, while TCRdb's copy carries only in-frame clones and drops some. The sample holds 250,000 to 350,000 clones; 11% to 15% are singletons and the top ten take 6.7%. This sequence was found in a young man in good health. Specimen: central memory CD4+ T cells from blood. The rearrangement uses TRBV7-3 and TRBJ1-2; possibly TRBD1 for D (5 bases). The CDR3 nucleotides read TGTGCCAGCAGCTCAGACAGTAATAACTATGGCTACACCTTC. Its translation: CASSSDSNNYGYTF.